The rows below give T cell receptor beta chains drawn from one sample of a study of blood T cell repertoires in COVID-19. TCRdb keeps only in-frame clones here, not all; method: immunoSEQ multiplex PCR. The data show over 200,000 clones, approximately 91% seen once. Sample: PBMCs or T cells enriched from blood (not recorded which). All receptors derive from a human donor in a cohort exposed to, infected with or recovered from COVID-19 (not recorded which). The donor label of this sample is uncertain. CDR3s include the opening cysteine and the closing phenylalanine or tryptophan. D genes are given only for firm matches. Clone size is given for some rows only: seen once, a few or many times, or a class if the clone is expanded.

>-|-|TRBV15|TRBJ2-5
TGTGCCACCAGCAGAGATCGAACTAGCCAAGAGACCCAGTACTTC
CATSRDRTSQETQYF
>-|-|TRBV2|TRBJ1-1
TGTGCCAGCAGAGGCAGGGGTGTCGATGAAGCTTTCTTT
CASRGRGVDEAFF
>-|-|TRBV19|TRBJ2-7
TGTGCCAGTAGGAGGGACAACTTTGACTCCTACGAGCAGTACTTC
CASRRDNFDSYEQYF
>-|-|TRBV6-5|TRBJ2-5
TGTGCCAGCTGGAGGGGTAGCGAGGTCCAAGAGACCCAGTACTTC
CASWRGSEVQETQYF
>TRBD1|-|TRBV29-1|TRBJ1-1
TGCAGCGTTCGAGGCGGGGACAGGGCGACAGTGGGCACTGAAGCTTTCTTT
CSVRGGDRATVGTEAFF
>-|once|TRBV10-1|TRBJ2-1
TGCGCCAGCAGTGAATGCAGGGGAGTAGAGAATGAGCAGTTCTTC
CASSECRGVENEQFF
>TRBD2|-|TRBV4-2|TRBJ2-3
TGTGCCAGCAGCCAAGCATTAGCGGGGGCGAGGGGAGATACGCAGTATTTT
CASSQALAGARGDTQYF
>-|-|TRBV15|TRBJ1-1
TGTGCCACCAGCAGAGGGGGGGACACTGAAGCTTTCTTT
CATSRGGDTEAFF
>TRBD2|-|TRBV27|TRBJ2-6
TGTGCCAGCAGCCGCGCCCGGTCTAGGGGACTAGCGGGCCTCTCTGGGGCCAACGTCCTGACTTTC
CASSRARSRGLAGLSGANVLTF
>-|-|TRBV20-1|TRBJ1-2
TGCAGTGCTACGGGGAGTATCGGCTACACCTTC
CSATGSIGYTF
>TRBD1|-|TRBV5-5|TRBJ2-3
TGTGCCAGCAGCGTACAGGGGTTCGACACAGATACGCAGTATTTT
CASSVQGFDTDTQYF
>TRBD1|-|TRBV11-2|TRBJ1-6
TGTGCCAGCAGCTTAGAGGGGACAGGGAATTCACCCCTCCACTTT
CASSLEGTGNSPLHF
>-|-|TRBV7-2|TRBJ1-2
TGTGCCAGCAGCTTAACCCCGGTTAATGGCTACACCTTC
CASSLTPVNGYTF
>-|-|TRBV29-1|TRBJ1-2
TGCAGCGTTGAAGGGGCGCAGGGTACTGGCTACACCTTC
CSVEGAQGTGYTF
>-|-|TRBV5-6|TRBJ1-2
TGTGCCAGCAGCTTGAGGCGAGGAATCTTTAACTATGGCTACACCTTC
CASSLRRGIFNYGYTF
>-|-|TRBV11-2|TRBJ2-1
TGTGCCAGCAGCTGGGTAGGGGCAAACAATGAGCAGTTCTTC
CASSWVGANNEQFF
>-|once|TRBV19|TRBJ2-6
TGTGCCAGTAGTCTCCAGGGGACGAGCTCTGGGGCCAACGTCCTGACTTTC
CASSLQGTSSGANVLTF
>-|-|TRBV30|TRBJ1-3
TGTGCCTGGAGTGTTAAGGGGAACACCATATATTTT
CAWSVKGNTIYF
>TRBD1|-|TRBV19|TRBJ1-5
TGTGCCAGTAGTTGGGGACAGGGGGCTGGGAGCAATCAGCCCCAGCATTTT
CASSWGQGAGSNQPQHF
>-|-|TRBV5-7|TRBJ2-7
TGTGCCAGCAGCTTGGCCAGCTCCTACGAGCAGTACTTC
CASSLASSYEQYF
>TRBD1|-|TRBV10-3|TRBJ1-6
TGTGCCATCAGTCCCTCGGACAGGGGTAATTCACCCCTCCACTTT
CAISPSDRGNSPLHF